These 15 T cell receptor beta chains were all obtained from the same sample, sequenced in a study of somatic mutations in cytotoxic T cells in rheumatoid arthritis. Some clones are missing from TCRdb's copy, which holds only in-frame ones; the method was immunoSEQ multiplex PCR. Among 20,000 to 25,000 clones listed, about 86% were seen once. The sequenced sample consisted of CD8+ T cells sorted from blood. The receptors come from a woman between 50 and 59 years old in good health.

CDR3 in DNA: TGTGCCAGCAGTTATAGGTTTACAGGGGACACTGAAGCTTTCTTT. Its protein product is CASSYRFTGDTEAFF. V is TRBV6-5 and J is TRBJ1-1, with 7 bases matching TRBD1. J lost 3 bases, V lost 3 bases, and 7 bases had no gene match. This CDR3 contains 15 residues. The V gene's germline CDR1 is MNHEY and CDR2 SVGAGI.

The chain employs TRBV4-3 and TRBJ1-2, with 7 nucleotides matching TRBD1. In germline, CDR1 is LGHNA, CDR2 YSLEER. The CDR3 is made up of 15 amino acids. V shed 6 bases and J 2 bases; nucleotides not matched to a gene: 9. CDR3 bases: TGCGCCAGCAGTCCTCTTAAGACAGGGAACTATGGCTACACCTTC. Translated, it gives CASSPLKTGNYGYTF.

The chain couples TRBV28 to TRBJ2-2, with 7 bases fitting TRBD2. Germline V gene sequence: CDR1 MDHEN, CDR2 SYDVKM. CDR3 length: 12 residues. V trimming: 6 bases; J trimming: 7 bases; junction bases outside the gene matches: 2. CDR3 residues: CASSPGGGELFF. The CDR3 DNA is TGTGCCAGCAGCCCGGGAGGCGGGGAGCTGTTTTTT.

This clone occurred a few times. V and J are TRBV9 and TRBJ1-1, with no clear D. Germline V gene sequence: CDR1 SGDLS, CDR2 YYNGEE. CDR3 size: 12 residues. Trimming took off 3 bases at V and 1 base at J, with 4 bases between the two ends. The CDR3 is CASSGANTEAFF. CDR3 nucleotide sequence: TGTGCCAGCAGCGGGGCGAACACTGAAGCTTTCTTT.

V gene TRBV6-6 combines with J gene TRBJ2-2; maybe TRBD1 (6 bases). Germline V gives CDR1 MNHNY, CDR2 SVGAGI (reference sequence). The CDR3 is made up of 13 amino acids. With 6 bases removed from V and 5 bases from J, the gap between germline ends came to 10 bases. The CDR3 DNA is TGTGCCAGCAGAAACAGGGCTACCGGGGAGCTGTTTTTT. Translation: CASRNRATGELFF.

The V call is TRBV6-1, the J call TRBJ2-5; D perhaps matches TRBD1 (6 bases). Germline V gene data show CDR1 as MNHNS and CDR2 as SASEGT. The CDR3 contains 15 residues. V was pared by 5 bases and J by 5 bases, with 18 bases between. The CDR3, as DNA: TGTGCCAGCAGTACCCTCAGGGGTAGCGCGGAGACCCAGTACTTC. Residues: CASSTLRGSAETQYF.

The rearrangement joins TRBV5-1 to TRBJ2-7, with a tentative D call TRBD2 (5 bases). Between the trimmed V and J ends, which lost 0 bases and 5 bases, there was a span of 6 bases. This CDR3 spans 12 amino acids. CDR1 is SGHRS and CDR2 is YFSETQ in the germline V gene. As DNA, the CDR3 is TGCGCCAGCAGCTTGGCCGGGGACGAGCAGTACTTC. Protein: CASSLAGDEQYF.

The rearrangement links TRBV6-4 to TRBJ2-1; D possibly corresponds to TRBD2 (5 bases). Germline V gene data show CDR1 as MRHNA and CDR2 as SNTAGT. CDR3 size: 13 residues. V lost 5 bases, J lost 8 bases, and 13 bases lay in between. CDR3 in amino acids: CASSTTSFDEQFF. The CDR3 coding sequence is TGTGCCAGCAGTACTACTAGTTTTGATGAGCAGTTCTTC.

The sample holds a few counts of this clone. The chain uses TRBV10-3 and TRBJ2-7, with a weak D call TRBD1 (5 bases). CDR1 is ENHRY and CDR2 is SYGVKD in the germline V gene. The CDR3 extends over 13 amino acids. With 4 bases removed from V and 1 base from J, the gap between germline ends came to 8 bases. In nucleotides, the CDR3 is TGTGCCATCAGTGCAGGGTGGTCCTACGAGCAGTACGTC. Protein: CAISAGWSYEQYV.

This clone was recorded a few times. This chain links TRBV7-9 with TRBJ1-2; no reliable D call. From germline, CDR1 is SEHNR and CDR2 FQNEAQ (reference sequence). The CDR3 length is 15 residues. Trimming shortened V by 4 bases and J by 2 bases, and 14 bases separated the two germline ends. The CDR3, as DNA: TGTGCCAGCAGCTCAGCCCATGGAGGGAACTATGGCTACACCTTC. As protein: CASSSAHGGNYGYTF. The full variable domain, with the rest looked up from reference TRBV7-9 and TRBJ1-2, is DTGVSQNPRHKITKRGQNVTFRCDPISEHNRLYWYRQTLGQGPEFLTYFQNEAQLEKSRLLSDRFSAERPKGSFSTLEIQRTEQGDSAMYLCASSSAHGGNYGYTFGSGTRLTVV.

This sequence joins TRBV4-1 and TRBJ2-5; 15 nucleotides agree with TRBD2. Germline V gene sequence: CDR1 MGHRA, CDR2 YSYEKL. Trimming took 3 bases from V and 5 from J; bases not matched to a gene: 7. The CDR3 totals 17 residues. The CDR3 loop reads CASSHTGGTSGGETQYF. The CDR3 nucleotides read TGCGCCAGCAGCCACACCGGGGGGACTAGCGGGGGGGAGACCCAGTACTTC.

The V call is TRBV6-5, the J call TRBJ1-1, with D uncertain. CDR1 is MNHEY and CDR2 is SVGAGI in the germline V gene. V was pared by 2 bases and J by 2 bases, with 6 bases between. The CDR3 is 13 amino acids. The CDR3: CASSYGSNTEAFF. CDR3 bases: TGTGCCAGCAGTTACGGGTCTAACACTGAAGCTTTCTTT.

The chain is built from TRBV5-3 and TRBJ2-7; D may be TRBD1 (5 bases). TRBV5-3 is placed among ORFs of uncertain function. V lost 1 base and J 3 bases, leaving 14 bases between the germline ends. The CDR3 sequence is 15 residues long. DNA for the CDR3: TGTGCCAGAAGCTTGTGGAGACAGCAAGGCTACGAGCAGTACGTC. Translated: CARSLWRQQGYEQYV.

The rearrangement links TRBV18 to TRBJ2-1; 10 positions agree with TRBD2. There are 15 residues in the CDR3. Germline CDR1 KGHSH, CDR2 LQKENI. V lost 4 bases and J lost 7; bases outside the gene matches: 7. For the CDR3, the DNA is TGTGCCAGCTCACTCAGCGGGGGGGCCAATAATGAGCAGTTCTTC. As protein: CASSLSGGANNEQFF.

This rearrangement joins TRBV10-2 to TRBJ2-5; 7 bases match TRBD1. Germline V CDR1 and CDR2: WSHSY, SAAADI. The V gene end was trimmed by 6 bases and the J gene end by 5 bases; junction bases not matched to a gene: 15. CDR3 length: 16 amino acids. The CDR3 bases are TGCGCCAGCAGAGAGAAGACAGGGTCATCCTGGGAGACCCAGTACTTC. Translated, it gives CASREKTGSSWETQYF.